The sequence of this T cell receptor beta chain was determined in a study of T cell responses to AZD1222 COVID-19 vaccine. Measured with immunoSEQ multiplex PCR; TCRdb has only the in-frame clones, and not every one. The table lists some 100,000 clones, roughly nine tenths of them singletons. This CDR3 has 15 amino acids. Germline CDR1 reads LGHDT; CDR2 reads YNNKEL (reference sequence). V lost 1 base to trimming and J lost 8 bases; unmatched junction nucleotides: 7. A single count supports this clone. Its target is unknown. Study results and caveats: It should be noted that donors were predominantly white British and more often female, and clonal diversity was possibly underestimated. Samples come after the peak T cell response, not at day 14.

The sequence came from an adult in good health. The source was peripheral blood, collected on day 0 of AZD1222 vaccination. The chain has TRBV3-1 (or the pseudogene TRBV3-2) and TRBJ2-1; 8 bases are shared with TRBD1. The CDR3 here is CASSQAGGGFYEQFF. DNA of the CDR3: TGTGCCAGCAGCCAAGCAGGGGGCGGTTTCTATGAGCAGTTCTTC.